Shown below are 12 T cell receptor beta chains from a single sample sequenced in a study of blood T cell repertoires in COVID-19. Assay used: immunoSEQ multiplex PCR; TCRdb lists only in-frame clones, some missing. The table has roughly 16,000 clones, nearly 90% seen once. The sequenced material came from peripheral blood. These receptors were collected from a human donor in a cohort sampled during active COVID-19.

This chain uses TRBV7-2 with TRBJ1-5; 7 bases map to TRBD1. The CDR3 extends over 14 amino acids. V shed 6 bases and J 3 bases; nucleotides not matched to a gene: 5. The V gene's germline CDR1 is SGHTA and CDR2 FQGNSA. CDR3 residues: CASSKTGYNQPQHF. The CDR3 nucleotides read TGTGCCAGCAGTAAGACAGGGTACAATCAGCCCCAGCATTTT.

Here the CDR3 DNA reads TGTGCCAGCAGAGGTGGACTAGCGGGACAAGAGACCCAGTACTTC. Translation: CASRGGLAGQETQYF. V is TRBV6-5 and J is TRBJ2-5, with 12 nucleotides matching TRBD2. V gave up 6 bases and J gave up 2 bases; unmatched junction bases: 4. The CDR3 contains 15 residues. In germline, CDR1 is MNHEY, CDR2 SVGAGI.

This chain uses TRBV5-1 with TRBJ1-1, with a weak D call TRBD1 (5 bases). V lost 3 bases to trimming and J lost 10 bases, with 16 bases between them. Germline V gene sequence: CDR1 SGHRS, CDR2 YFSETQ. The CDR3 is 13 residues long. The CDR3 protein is CASSWGSGELAFF. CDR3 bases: TGCGCCAGCAGCTGGGGTTCGGGGGAGCTAGCTTTCTTT.

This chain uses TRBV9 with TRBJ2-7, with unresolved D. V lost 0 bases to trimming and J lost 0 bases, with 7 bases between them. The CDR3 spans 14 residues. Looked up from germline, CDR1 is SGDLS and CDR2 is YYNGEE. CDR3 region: CASSVGIASYEQYF. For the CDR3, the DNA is TGTGCCAGCAGCGTAGGAATAGCCTCCTACGAGCAGTACTTC.

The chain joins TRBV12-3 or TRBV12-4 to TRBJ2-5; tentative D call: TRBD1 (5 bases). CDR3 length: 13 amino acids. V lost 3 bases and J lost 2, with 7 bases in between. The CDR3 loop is CASSLTEQETQYF. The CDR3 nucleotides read TGTGCCAGCAGTTTGACAGAACAAGAGACCCAGTACTTC.

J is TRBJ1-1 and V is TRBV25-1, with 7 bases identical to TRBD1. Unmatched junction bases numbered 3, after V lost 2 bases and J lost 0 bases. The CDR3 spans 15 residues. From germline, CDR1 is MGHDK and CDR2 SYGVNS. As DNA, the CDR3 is TGTGCCAGCAGTGAAGGCAGGGGGGTGAACACTGAAGCTTTCTTT. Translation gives CASSEGRGVNTEAFF.

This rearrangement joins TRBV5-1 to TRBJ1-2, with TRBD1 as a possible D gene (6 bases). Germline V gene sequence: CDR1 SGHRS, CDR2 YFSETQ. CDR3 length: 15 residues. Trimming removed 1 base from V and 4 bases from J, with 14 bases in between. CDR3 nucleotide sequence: TGCGCCAGCAGCTTGACAGCGGGGGGCCCCTATGGCTACACCTTC. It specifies CASSLTAGGPYGYTF. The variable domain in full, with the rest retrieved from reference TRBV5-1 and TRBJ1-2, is KAGVTQTPRYLIKTRGQQVTLSCSPISGHRSVSWYQQTPGQGLQFLFEYFSETQRNKGNFPGRFSGRQFSNSRSEMNVSTLELGDSALYLCASSLTAGGPYGYTFGSGTRLTVV.

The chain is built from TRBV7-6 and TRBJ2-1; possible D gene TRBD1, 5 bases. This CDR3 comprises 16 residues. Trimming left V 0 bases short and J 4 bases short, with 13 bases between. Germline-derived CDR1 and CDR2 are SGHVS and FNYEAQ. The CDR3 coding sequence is TGTGCCAGCAGCTTAGCGGATTTCAAGGGGTACAATGAGCAGTTCTTC. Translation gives CASSLADFKGYNEQFF.

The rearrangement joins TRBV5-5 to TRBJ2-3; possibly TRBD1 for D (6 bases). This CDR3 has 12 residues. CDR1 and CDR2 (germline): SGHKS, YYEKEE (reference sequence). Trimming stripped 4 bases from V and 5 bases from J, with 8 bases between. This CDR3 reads CASSTTGDTQYF. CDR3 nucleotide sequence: TGTGCCAGCAGCACGACAGGAGATACGCAGTATTTT.

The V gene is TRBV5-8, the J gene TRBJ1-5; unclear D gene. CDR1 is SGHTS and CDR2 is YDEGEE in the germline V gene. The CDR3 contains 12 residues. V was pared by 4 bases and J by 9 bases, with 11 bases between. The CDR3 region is CASSRMGGPQHF. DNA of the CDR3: TGTGCCAGCAGCCGCATGGGAGGGCCCCAGCATTTT.

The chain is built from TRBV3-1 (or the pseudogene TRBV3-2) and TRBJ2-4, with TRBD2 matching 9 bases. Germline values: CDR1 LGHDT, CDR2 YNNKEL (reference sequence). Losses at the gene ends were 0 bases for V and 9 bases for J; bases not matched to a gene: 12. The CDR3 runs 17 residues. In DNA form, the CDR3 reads TGTGCCAGCAGCCAAGATCCTAGCGGGGTCCCCCGAGTCATTCAGTACTTC. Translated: CASSQDPSGVPRVIQYF.

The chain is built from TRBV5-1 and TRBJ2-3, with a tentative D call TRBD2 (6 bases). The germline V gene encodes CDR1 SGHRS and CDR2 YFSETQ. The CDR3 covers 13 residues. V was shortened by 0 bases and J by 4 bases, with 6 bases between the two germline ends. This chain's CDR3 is CASSLAGADTQYF. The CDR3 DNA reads TGCGCCAGCAGCTTGGCGGGAGCAGATACGCAGTATTTT.